Listed here are 10 T cell receptor beta chains from one sample, sequenced in a study of CD8+CD57+ T cells in acquired aplastic anemia. Those patients picked for sequencing had displayed CD8+CD57+ cell expansion on flow cytometry. The template for TCR beta VDJ and CDR3 sequence profiling was genomic DNA. TCRdb re-analysed the reads in MiXCR, keeping a single row per CDR3 protein. This table has about 150,000 distinct CDR3 sequences, around half appearing once. Input material: sorted CD4+, CD8+, or CD8+CD57+ T cells (not recorded which) from PBMCs. These receptors originate from a human donor with aplastic anemia.

The J gene is TRBJ2-2, the V gene TRBV19; no definite D call. V lost 10 bases, J lost 6 bases, and 15 bases lay in between. This CDR3 region has 13 residues. Germline values: CDR1 LNHDA, CDR2 SQIVND (reference sequence). The CDR3 loop is CATTPPESGELFF. Here the CDR3 DNA reads TGTGCCACCACGCCCCCTGAGTCCGGGGAGCTGTTTTTT.

In this sample, this clonotype turned up many times. V is TRBV20-1 and J is TRBJ2-1; tentatively, D is TRBD2 (5 bases). Trimming removed 5 bases at V and 9 bases at J, with 14 bases between. Germline-derived CDR1 and CDR2 are DFQATT and SNEGSKA (reference sequence). The CDR3 covers 12 residues. The CDR3 sequence: CSAGTLVFEQFF. The CDR3 region has the DNA TGCAGTGCTGGCACACTAGTTTTTGAGCAGTTCTTC.

This clonotype occurred many times. The chain joins TRBV20-1 to TRBJ2-2; a weak D match, TRBD2 (7 bases). V was trimmed by 0 bases and J by 7 bases, leaving 18 bases between them. Germline-derived CDR1 and CDR2 are DFQATT and SNEGSKA (reference sequence). The CDR3 covers 16 residues. The CDR3 nucleotides are TGCAGTGCTAGAGATTCGAGGGGGGGCCGGAACGGGGAGCTGTTTTTT. Translation gives CSARDSRGGRNGELFF.

This clonotype was seen at least ten times. The chain uses TRBV6-1 and TRBJ2-7; a weak D match, TRBD1 (7 bases). Trimming pared 3 bases from V and 2 bases from J, leaving 11 bases between. CDR3 length: 14 amino acids. Germline lookup yields CDR1 MNHNS and CDR2 SASEGT. The CDR3 here is CASSEAGQPYEQYF. In nucleotides, the CDR3 is TGTGCCAGCAGTGAGGCGGGACAGCCCTACGAGCAGTACTTC.

In its sample, this clonotype was seen many times. V gene TRBV4-1 combines with J gene TRBJ2-7; 12 bases line up with TRBD2. Germline values: CDR1 MGHRA, CDR2 YSYEKL. The CDR3 spans 16 residues. Trimming took 4 bases from V and 4 from J; bases not matched to a gene: 8. The CDR3 reads CASSLRTSGIGYEQYF. The CDR3 region has the DNA TGCGCCAGCAGCCTTAGGACTAGCGGGATTGGATACGAGCAGTACTTC.

In this sample, this clonotype turned up many times. The chain uses TRBV6-1 and TRBJ2-7, with 11 bases fitting TRBD2. This CDR3 has 15 amino acids. Germline CDR1 MNHNS, CDR2 SASEGT. V trimming: 5 bases; J trimming: 0 bases; junction bases outside the gene matches: 3. The CDR3 is CASSQTSGNSYEQYF. CDR3 DNA: TGTGCCAGCAGTCAGACTAGCGGGAACTCCTACGAGCAGTACTTC.

This clonotype came up many times. The chain joins TRBV5-6 to TRBJ1-2, with D possibly matching TRBD1 (5 bases). The germline gives CDR1 SGHDT, CDR2 YYEEEE. V lost 4 bases and J lost 8, with 15 bases in between. The CDR3 sequence is 13 residues long. The CDR3 DNA reads TGTGCCAGCAGCCAACCAGGGTGGGAAGGCTACACCTTC. Its translation is CASSQPGWEGYTF.

The chain's CDR3 is CASSSEVGSYEQYF. The DNA of the CDR3 is TGTGCCAGCAGCTCTGAGGTTGGGTCTTACGAGCAGTACTTC. The V gene is TRBV7-9, the J gene TRBJ2-7; D is uncertain. Germline lookup yields CDR1 SEHNR and CDR2 FQNEAQ (reference sequence). This CDR3 is 14 amino acids long. Trimming took off 4 bases at V and 4 bases at J, with 14 bases between the two ends.

The V and J genes are TRBV6-1 and TRBJ2-7, with a tentative D call TRBD1 (6 bases). The V end was cut by 5 bases, the J end by 0 bases, with 8 bases between. The germline CDR1 and CDR2 sequences are MNHNS and SASEGT. The CDR3 loop spans 13 amino acids. This CDR3 reads CASSKQGSYEQYF. The CDR3 nucleotides are TGTGCCAGCAGTAAACAGGGCTCCTACGAGCAGTACTTC.

This chain links TRBV2 with TRBJ1-6; 7 bases are shared with TRBD1. This CDR3 is built from 15 residues. The trim removed 6 bases at V and 8 bases at J, leaving 10 bases unmatched. In germline, CDR1 is SNHLY, CDR2 FYNNEI. CDR3: CASRVDRAADSPLHF. CDR3 nucleotides: TGTGCCAGCAGAGTAGACAGGGCGGCCGATTCACCCCTCCACTTT. Full variable domain (outside the CDR3, taken from reference TRBV2 and TRBJ1-6): EPEVTQTPSHQVTQMGQEVILRCVPISNHLYFYWYRQILGQKVEFLVSFYNNEISEKSEIFDDQFSVERPDGSNFTLKIRSTKLEDSAMYFCASRVDRAADSPLHFGNGTRLTVT.